Below are 4 T cell receptor beta chains sequenced from a single sample in a study of T cell responses to AZD1222 COVID-19 vaccine. Profiling relied on immunoSEQ multiplex PCR, and the TCRdb table lists in-frame clones only, not all of them. Of around 140,000 clones in the sample, about 82% are singletons; the top ten hold roughly 8.7%. This material consisted of peripheral blood, taken 28 days after the second dose of the MenACWY control vaccine. The receptors shown here come from an adult who received the MenACWY meningococcal vaccine as a control.

The chain has TRBV3-1 (or the pseudogene TRBV3-2) and TRBJ2-4; D perhaps matches TRBD1 (6 bases). This CDR3 spans 15 amino acids. Germline V CDR1 and CDR2: LGHDT, YNNKEL (reference sequence). V lost 7 bases to trimming and J lost 0 bases, with 13 bases between them. CDR3 amino acids: CASTNRGGAKNIQYF. In DNA form, the CDR3 reads TGTGCCAGCACGAATCGAGGGGGAGCCAAAAACATTCAGTACTTC.

The genes are TRBV19 and TRBJ1-2; D remains ambiguous. The CDR3 spans 13 residues. The germline CDR1 and CDR2 sequences are LNHDA and SQIVND (reference sequence). Trimming took off 3 bases at V and 4 bases at J, with 9 bases between the two ends. CDR3 coding DNA: TGTGCCAGTAGTATTGATCTGTTCTATGGCTACACCTTC. Translating gives CASSIDLFYGYTF.

V is TRBV5-4 and J is TRBJ1-5, with a tentative D call TRBD1 (5 bases). This CDR3 has 14 amino acids. The V gene's germline CDR1 is SGHNT and CDR2 YYREEE (reference sequence). Trimming left V 0 bases short and J 5 bases short, with 9 bases between. CDR3 region: CASSLGVGDQPQHF. CDR3 nucleotides: TGTGCCAGCAGCTTGGGTGTGGGGGATCAGCCCCAGCATTTT.

The chain employs TRBV7-9 and TRBJ2-1; D tentatively reads TRBD1 or TRBD2 (5 bases each). The CDR3 loop spans 15 amino acids. Trimming removed 5 bases from V and 2 bases from J, with 13 bases in between. Germline CDR1 reads SEHNR; CDR2 reads FQNEAQ (reference sequence). The CDR3 reads CASSPRGSPYNEQFF. CDR3 DNA: TGTGCCAGCAGCCCTCGGGGCAGTCCCTACAATGAGCAGTTCTTC.